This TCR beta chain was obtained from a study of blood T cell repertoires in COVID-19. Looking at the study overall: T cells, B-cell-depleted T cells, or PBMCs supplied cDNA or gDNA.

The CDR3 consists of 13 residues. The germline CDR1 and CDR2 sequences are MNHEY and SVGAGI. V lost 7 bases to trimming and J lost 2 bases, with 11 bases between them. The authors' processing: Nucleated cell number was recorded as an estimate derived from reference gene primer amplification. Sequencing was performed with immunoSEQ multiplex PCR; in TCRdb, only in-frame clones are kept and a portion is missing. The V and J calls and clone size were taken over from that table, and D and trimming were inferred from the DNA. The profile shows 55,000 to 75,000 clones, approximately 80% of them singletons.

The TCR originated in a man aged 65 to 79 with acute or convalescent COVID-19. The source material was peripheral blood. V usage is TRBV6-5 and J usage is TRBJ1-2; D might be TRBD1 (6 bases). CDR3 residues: CASTKDRNYGYTF. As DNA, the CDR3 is TGTGCCAGCACTAAGGACAGAAACTATGGCTACACCTTC.